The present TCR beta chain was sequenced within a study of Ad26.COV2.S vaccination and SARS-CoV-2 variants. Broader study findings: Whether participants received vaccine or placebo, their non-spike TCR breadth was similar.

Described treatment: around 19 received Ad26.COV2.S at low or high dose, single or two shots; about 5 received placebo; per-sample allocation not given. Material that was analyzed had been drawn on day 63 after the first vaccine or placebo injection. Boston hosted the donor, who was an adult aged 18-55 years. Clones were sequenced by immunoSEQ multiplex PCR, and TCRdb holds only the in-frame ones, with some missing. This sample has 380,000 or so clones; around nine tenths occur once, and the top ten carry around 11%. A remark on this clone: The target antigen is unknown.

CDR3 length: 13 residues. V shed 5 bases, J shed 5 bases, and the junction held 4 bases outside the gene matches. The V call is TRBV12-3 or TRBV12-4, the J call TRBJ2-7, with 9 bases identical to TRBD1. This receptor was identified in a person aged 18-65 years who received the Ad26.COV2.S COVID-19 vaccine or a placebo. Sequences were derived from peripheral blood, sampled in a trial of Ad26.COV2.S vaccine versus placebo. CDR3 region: CASSAGTGNEQYF. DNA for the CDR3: TGTGCCAGCAGTGCCGGGACAGGGAACGAGCAGTACTTC.